The rows below give T cell receptor beta chains drawn from one sample of a study of response to subunit inactivated influenza vaccine. Using its own MiXCR run on the RT-PCR reads, TCRdb lists one record per CDR3 protein. The sample comprises more than 400,000 distinct CDR3 sequences, roughly 9.8% of which are singletons, and 9.5% to 15% rests with the top ten. The specimen was PBMCs from blood, collected around seven weeks after vaccination. Source of these receptors: a man between 50 and 59 years old who received an inactivated influenza vaccine. CDR3s include the opening cysteine and the closing phenylalanine or tryptophan. The D gene is left open where the match is weak. The size entry is marked missing in some rows and otherwise reads once, few, many or a size class.

j_gene: TRBJ2-7
v_gene: TRBV6-2/TRBV6-3
abundance: -
d_gene: -
CDR3nt: TGTGCCAGCAATTACCGGGACATCTACGAGCAGTACTTC
CDR3aa: CASNYRDIYEQYF

j_gene: TRBJ2-1
v_gene: TRBV12-3/TRBV12-4
abundance: few
d_gene: -
CDR3nt: TGTGCCAGCAGTTTAGAAGGACTCAATTACAATGAGCAGTTCTTC
CDR3aa: CASSLEGLNYNEQFF

j_gene: TRBJ2-7
v_gene: TRBV7-2
abundance: many
d_gene: TRBD2
CDR3nt: TGTGCCAGCAGCTTAGCGGGTGGAGTGCGGGAGGCCTTCTACGAGCAGTACTTC
CDR3aa: CASSLAGGVREAFYEQYF

j_gene: TRBJ2-4
v_gene: TRBV20-1
abundance: -
d_gene: -
CDR3nt: TGCAGTGCTAGAGAACTGAAGTTAAGCGACGAGTACTTC
CDR3aa: CSARELKLSDEYF

j_gene: TRBJ2-1
v_gene: TRBV11-2
abundance: -
d_gene: -
CDR3nt: TGTGCCAGCAGCTTAGGCCCGTCTGTAGGGGGAGGGCGCTACAATGAGCAGTTCTTC
CDR3aa: CASSLGPSVGGGRYNEQFF

j_gene: TRBJ2-1
v_gene: TRBV5-6
abundance: many
d_gene: TRBD2
CDR3nt: TGTGCCAGCAGCTTGGGACTAGCTTACAATGAGCAGTTCTTC
CDR3aa: CASSLGLAYNEQFF

j_gene: TRBJ2-1
v_gene: TRBV5-1
abundance: -
d_gene: TRBD1
CDR3nt: TGCGCCAGCAGCTTGACGGGACAGGGGAGTCCCCTACTGAATGAGCAGTTCTTC
CDR3aa: CASSLTGQGSPLLNEQFF

j_gene: TRBJ2-7
v_gene: TRBV5-6
abundance: -
d_gene: -
CDR3nt: TGTGCCAGCAGCGAAACTAGCATAGACTACGAGCAGTACTTC
CDR3aa: CASSETSIDYEQYF

j_gene: TRBJ1-4
v_gene: TRBV12-3/TRBV12-4
abundance: many
d_gene: TRBD1
CDR3nt: TGTGCCAGCAGTAGGGACAGTTCCAATGAAAAACTGTTTTTT
CDR3aa: CASSRDSSNEKLFF

j_gene: TRBJ1-5
v_gene: TRBV28
abundance: many
d_gene: TRBD1
CDR3nt: TGTGCCAGCAGTTTGGGACAGGGTCTCTATAGCAATCAGCCCCAGCATTTT
CDR3aa: CASSLGQGLYSNQPQHF

j_gene: TRBJ2-7
v_gene: TRBV5-1
abundance: many
d_gene: -
CDR3nt: TGCGCCAGCAGCCTCGATCCAGGGATACTCCTACGAGAGCAGTACTTC
CDR3aa: CASSLDPGILLREQYF

j_gene: TRBJ2-2
v_gene: TRBV29-1
abundance: -
d_gene: TRBD1
CDR3nt: TGCAGCGTTTTGGGACAGATCAACACCGGGGAGCTGTTTTTT
CDR3aa: CSVLGQINTGELFF

j_gene: TRBJ2-7
v_gene: TRBV20-1
abundance: -
d_gene: TRBD1
CDR3nt: TGCAGTGCTACCCGGACAGGTTACCCCTACGAGCAGTACTTC
CDR3aa: CSATRTGYPYEQYF

j_gene: TRBJ2-3
v_gene: TRBV19
abundance: few
d_gene: -
CDR3nt: TGTGCCAGTAGTATGCACGGAACAGATACGCAGTATTTT
CDR3aa: CASSMHGTDTQYF